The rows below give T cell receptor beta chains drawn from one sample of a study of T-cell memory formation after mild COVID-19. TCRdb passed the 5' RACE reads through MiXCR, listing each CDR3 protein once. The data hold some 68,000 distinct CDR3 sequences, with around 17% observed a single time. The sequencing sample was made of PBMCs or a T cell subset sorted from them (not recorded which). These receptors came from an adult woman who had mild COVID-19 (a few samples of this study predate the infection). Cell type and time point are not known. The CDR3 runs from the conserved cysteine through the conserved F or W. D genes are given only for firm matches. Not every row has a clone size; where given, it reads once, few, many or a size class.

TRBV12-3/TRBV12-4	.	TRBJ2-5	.	CASSLPLVGETQYF	TGTGCCAGCAGTTTACCACTAGTCGGTGAGACCCAGTACTTC
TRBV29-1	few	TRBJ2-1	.	CSVPGEAGSIYEQFF	TGCAGCGTTCCCGGGGAAGCGGGTTCTATCTATGAGCAGTTCTTC
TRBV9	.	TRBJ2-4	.	CASSVDGGGTKNIQYF	TGTGCCAGCAGCGTAGATGGAGGGGGGACCAAAAACATTCAGTACTTC
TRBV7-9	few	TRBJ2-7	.	CASSLEEWTYEQYF	TGTGCCAGCAGCTTAGAGGAGTGGACCTACGAGCAGTACTTC
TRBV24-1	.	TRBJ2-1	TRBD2	CATSDLAGKGNEQFF	TGTGCCACCAGTGATCTAGCGGGAAAGGGTAATGAGCAGTTCTTC
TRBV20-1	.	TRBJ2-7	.	CSASGPSYEQYF	TGCAGTGCTAGCGGACCCTCCTACGAGCAGTACTTC
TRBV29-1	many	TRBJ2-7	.	CSVVGQSSYEQYF	TGCAGCGTTGTCGGGCAGAGCTCCTACGAGCAGTACTTC
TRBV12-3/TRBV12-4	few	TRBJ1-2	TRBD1	CASSPADRAAYGYTF	TGTGCCAGCAGTCCAGCCGACAGGGCCGCTTATGGCTACACCTTC
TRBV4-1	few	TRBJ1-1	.	CASSLTGIGAFF	TGCGCCAGCAGCCTTACAGGGATAGGAGCTTTCTTT
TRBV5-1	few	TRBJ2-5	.	CASSLDRVSGGQYF	TGCGCCAGCAGCTTGGACAGGGTCAGTGGGGGCCAGTACTTC
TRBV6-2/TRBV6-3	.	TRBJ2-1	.	CASRSLRDSYNEQFF	TGTGCCAGCAGATCACTCCGGGACTCCTACAATGAGCAGTTCTTC
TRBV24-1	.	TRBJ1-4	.	CATSQVATNEKLFF	TGTGCCACCAGTCAAGTTGCAACTAATGAAAAACTGTTTTTT
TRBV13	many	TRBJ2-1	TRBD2	CASSFGLAGEVEQFF	TGTGCCAGCAGCTTTGGTCTAGCGGGAGAGGTTGAGCAGTTCTTC
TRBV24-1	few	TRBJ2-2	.	CATSDLRDPTWELFF	TGTGCCACCAGTGATCTCCGGGACCCCACGTGGGAGCTGTTTTTT
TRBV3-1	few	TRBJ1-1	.	CASSPLRGNTEAFF	TGTGCCAGCAGCCCGCTCCGAGGGAACACTGAAGCTTTCTTT
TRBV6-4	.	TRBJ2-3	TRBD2	CASSDSLAGAKVYF	TGTGCCAGCAGTGACTCACTAGCGGGAGCAAAAGTGTATTTT
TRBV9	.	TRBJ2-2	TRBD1	CASSGSGTATGELFF	TGTGCCAGCAGCGGATCCGGGACAGCAACCGGGGAGCTGTTTTTT
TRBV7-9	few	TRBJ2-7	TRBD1	CASSSNSGTGVSYEQYF	TGTGCCAGCAGCTCTAATTCCGGGACAGGGGTATCCTACGAGCAGTACTTC
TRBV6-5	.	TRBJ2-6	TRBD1	CASRKTGAHSGANVLTF	TGTGCCAGCAGGAAGACAGGGGCCCACTCTGGGGCCAACGTCCTGACTTTC
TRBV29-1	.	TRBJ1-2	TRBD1	CSVEDGRGPDGYTF	TGCAGCGTTGAAGATGGCAGGGGGCCAGATGGCTACACCTTC
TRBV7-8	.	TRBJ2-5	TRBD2	CASSRGLAGLQETQYF	TGTGCCAGCAGCCGGGGACTAGCGGGACTCCAAGAGACCCAGTACTTC
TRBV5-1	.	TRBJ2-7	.	CASSLDREEEQYF	TGCGCCAGCAGCTTAGACAGGGAGGAGGAGCAGTACTTC
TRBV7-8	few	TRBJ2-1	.	CASSGDFAASIPDEQFF	TGTGCCAGCAGCGGGGACTTCGCGGCGTCGATTCCCGATGAGCAGTTCTTC
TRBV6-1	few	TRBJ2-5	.	CASSEGPSSETQYF	TGTGCCAGCAGTGAAGGGCCCAGCTCGGAGACCCAGTACTTC
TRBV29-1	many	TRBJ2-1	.	CSVPTTGEDYNEQFF	TGCAGCGTCCCGACTACCGGGGAGGACTATAATGAGCAGTTCTTC
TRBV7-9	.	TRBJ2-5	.	CASSLAFGDQETQYF	TGTGCCAGCAGCTTAGCCTTCGGGGATCAAGAGACCCAGTACTTC
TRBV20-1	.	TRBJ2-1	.	CSAREWESEQFF	TGCAGTGCTAGAGAATGGGAGAGTGAGCAGTTCTTC
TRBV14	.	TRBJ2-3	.	CASSHAETPTDTQYF	TGTGCCAGCAGCCATGCGGAGACCCCCACAGATACGCAGTATTTT
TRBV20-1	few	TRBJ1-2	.	CSARMPTENYGYTF	TGCAGTGCTAGAATGCCGACGGAGAACTATGGCTACACCTTC
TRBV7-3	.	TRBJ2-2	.	CASSPDLLSGVAGELFF	TGTGCCAGCAGCCCCGACCTTTTGTCGGGAGTGGCCGGGGAGCTGTTTTTT
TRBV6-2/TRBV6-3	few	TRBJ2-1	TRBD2	CASSYMGGNNEQFF	TGTGCCAGCAGTTACATGGGGGGGAACAATGAGCAGTTCTTC
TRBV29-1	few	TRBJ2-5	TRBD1	CSADPGQGVKTQYF	TGCAGCGCAGACCCGGGACAGGGGGTAAAGACCCAGTACTTC
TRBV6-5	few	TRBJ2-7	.	CASSDTGNYEQYF	TGTGCCAGCAGTGACACAGGGAACTACGAGCAGTACTTC
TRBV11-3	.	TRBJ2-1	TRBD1	CASSLPRDRVINEQFF	TGTGCCAGCAGCTTACCCCGGGACAGGGTTATCAATGAGCAGTTCTTC
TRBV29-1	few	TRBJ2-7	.	CSVETAYEQYF	TGCAGCGTTGAAACAGCTTACGAGCAGTACTTC
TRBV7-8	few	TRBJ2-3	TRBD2	CASSPSGPSTDTQYF	TGTGCCAGCAGCCCTAGCGGGCCTAGCACAGATACGCAGTATTTT
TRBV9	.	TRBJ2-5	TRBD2	CASSVVAGEAETQYF	TGTGCCAGCAGCGTAGTTGCGGGAGAGGCAGAGACCCAGTACTTC
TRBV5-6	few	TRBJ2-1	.	CASSLVLGANEQFF	TGTGCCAGCAGCTTGGTACTAGGGGCTAATGAGCAGTTCTTC
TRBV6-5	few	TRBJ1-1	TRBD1	CARMTGSNTEAFF	TGTGCCAGAATGACAGGGTCGAACACTGAAGCTTTCTTT
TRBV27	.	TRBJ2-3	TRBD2	CASSPFAGAPTDTQYF	TGTGCCAGCAGTCCCTTCGCGGGAGCGCCAACGGATACGCAGTATTTT
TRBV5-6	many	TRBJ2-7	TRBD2	CASSLLAGDSPYEQYF	TGTGCCAGCAGCTTACTAGCGGGAGATTCCCCCTACGAGCAGTACTTC
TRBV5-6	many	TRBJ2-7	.	CASSPDRYSYEQYF	TGTGCCAGCAGCCCAGACAGATACTCCTACGAGCAGTACTTC
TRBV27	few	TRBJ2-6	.	CASSSVTGGGFSGANVLTF	TGTGCCAGCAGTTCGGTGACAGGTGGGGGTTTCTCTGGGGCCAACGTCCTGACTTTC
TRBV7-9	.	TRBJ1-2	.	CASSLVYGNGYTF	TGTGCCAGCAGCTTAGTCTATGGAAATGGCTACACCTTC
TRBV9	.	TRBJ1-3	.	CASSPSGTVSSGNTIYF	TGTGCCAGCAGCCCTTCCGGGACCGTCAGCTCTGGAAACACCATATATTTT
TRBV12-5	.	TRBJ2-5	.	CASGLPGPIGETQYF	TGTGCTAGTGGGCTTCCGGGCCCCATTGGAGAGACCCAGTACTTC
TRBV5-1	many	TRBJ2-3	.	CASSSDMLDTQYF	TGCGCCAGCAGCTCGGACATGCTAGATACGCAGTATTTT
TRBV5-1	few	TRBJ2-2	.	CASRTGPFTGELFF	TGCGCCAGCAGGACGGGCCCGTTCACCGGGGAGCTGTTTTTT